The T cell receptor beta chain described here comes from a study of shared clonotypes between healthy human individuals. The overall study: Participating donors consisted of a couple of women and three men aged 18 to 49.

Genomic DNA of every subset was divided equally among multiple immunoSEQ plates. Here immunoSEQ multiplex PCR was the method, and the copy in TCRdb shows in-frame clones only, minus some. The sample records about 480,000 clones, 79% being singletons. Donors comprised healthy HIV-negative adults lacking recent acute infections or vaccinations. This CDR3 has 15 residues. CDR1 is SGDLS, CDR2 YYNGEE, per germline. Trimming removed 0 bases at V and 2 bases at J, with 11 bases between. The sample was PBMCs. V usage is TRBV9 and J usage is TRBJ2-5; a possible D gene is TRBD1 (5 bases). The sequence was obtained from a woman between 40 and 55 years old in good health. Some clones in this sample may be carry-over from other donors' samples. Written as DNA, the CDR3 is TGTGCCAGCAGCGTAGCCCCAGACAGTCAAGAGACCCAGTACTTC. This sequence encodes CASSVAPDSQETQYF. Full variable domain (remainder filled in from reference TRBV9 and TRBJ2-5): DSGVTQTPKHLITATGQRVTLRCSPRSGDLSVYWYQQSLDQGLQFLIQYYNGEERAKGNILERFSAQQFPDLHSELNLSSLELGDSALYFCASSVAPDSQETQYFGPGTRLLVL.